The clone carrying this TCR beta chain showed up just once. What it binds is not known. The length of the CDR3 is 15 residues. V was shortened by 2 bases and J by 3 bases, with 13 bases between the two germline ends. Germline V gene lookup returns CDR1 MNHEY and CDR2 SVGEGT. This specimen belongs to a study of T cell responses to AZD1222 COVID-19 vaccine. Points from the study as a whole: Only a handful of people who got AZD1222 tested seropositive at baseline.

Only in-frame clones appear in the TCRdb table, and some are missing; sequencing was by immunoSEQ multiplex PCR. The profile shows about 130,000 clones, approximately 90% of them singletons. Specimen: peripheral blood, collected on day 0 of AZD1222 vaccination. The J gene is TRBJ1-2, the V gene TRBV6-2 or TRBV6-3; D is uncertain. This TCR came from an adult in good health. The CDR3 nucleotides are TGTGCCAGCAGTTACCCTGGGGTACCCGACTATGGCTACACCTTC. The encoded protein is CASSYPGVPDYGYTF.